This T cell receptor (beta chain) was captured by sequencing in a study of preoperative IRX-2 immunotherapy in early breast cancer. The sample's treatment: preoperative locoregional IRX-2 cytokine immunotherapy. Preoperative locoregional IRX-2 cytokine immunotherapy was tested in the phase Ib source study. Assay used: immunoSEQ multiplex PCR; TCRdb lists only in-frame clones, some missing. The profile shows some 5,100 clones, over 60% of them singletons. Germline V gene data show CDR1 as LNHNV and CDR2 as YYDKDF (reference sequence). Trimming shortened V by 0 bases and J by 2 bases, and 11 bases separated the two germline ends. The CDR3 loop spans 16 amino acids.

The material was tumor tissue, obtained before IRX-2 immunotherapy. The chain combines TRBV15 with TRBJ1-5, with D perhaps TRBD1 (5 bases). This clonotype was obtained from a human donor with breast cancer. Here the CDR3 reads CATSRESGGGNQPQHF. DNA for the CDR3: TGTGCCACCAGCAGAGAGTCCGGGGGAGGCAATCAGCCCCAGCATTTT.